Listed below are T cell receptor beta chains from one sample, sequenced in a study. Repertoires were generated with immunoSEQ multiplex PCR, while TCRdb's copy carries only in-frame clones and drops some. The table lists 68,000 or so clones, 93% of them singletons, with roughly 4.5% in the top ten. Sequencing used PBMCs. The receptors were gathered from a man in his forties or fifties with rheumatoid arthritis. Each CDR3 is given with its conserved first and last residue. Fields, in order: J gene, V gene, D gene, clone size, CDR3 protein, CDR3 DNA. The D gene is left open where the match is weak. Not all rows give a size; the values are once, few, many and, for expanded clones, a class.

TRBJ2-2 | TRBV7-2 | - | - | CASSLEEGGELFF | TGTGCCAGCAGCTTAGAGGAGGGCGGGGAGCTGTTTTTT
TRBJ2-7 | TRBV2 | - | - | CASSWTASYEQYF | TGTGCCAGCAGTTGGACAGCCTCCTACGAGCAGTACTTC
TRBJ1-6 | TRBV30 | TRBD1 | - | CAWRGTGVSPLHF | TGTGCCTGGAGGGGGACAGGCGTATCACCCCTCCACTTT
TRBJ1-3 | TRBV6-5 | TRBD1 | once | CAARQGAVGNTIYF | TGTGCCGCCCGACAGGGGGCTGTTGGAAACACCATATATTTT
TRBJ2-2 | TRBV7-2 | - | - | CASSLESGAVSGELFF | TGTGCCAGCAGCTTAGAGTCGGGAGCAGTCTCCGGGGAGCTGTTTTTT
TRBJ2-2 | TRBV11-2 | - | - | CASSLAGVGTGELFF | TGTGCCAGCAGCTTAGCCGGAGTTGGAACCGGGGAGCTGTTTTTT
TRBJ1-2 | TRBV2 | TRBD1 | - | CASSTGAYGYTF | TGTGCCAGCAGTACAGGGGCGTATGGCTACACCTTC
TRBJ2-7 | TRBV6-6 | - | - | CASWPGHSYEQYF | TGTGCCAGCTGGCCAGGGCACTCCTACGAGCAGTACTTC
TRBJ2-5 | TRBV30 | - | - | CAWRDLAGLGAQYF | TGTGCCTGGAGAGACCTAGCAGGGCTAGGGGCCCAGTACTTC
TRBJ2-1 | TRBV7-3 | - | - | CASSLKLTSHEQFF | TGTGCCAGCAGCTTAAAGCTAACCAGCCATGAGCAGTTCTTC
TRBJ2-7 | TRBV11-1 | - | - | CASSLGAFEQYF | TGTGCCAGCAGCTTGGGAGCCTTCGAGCAGTACTTC
TRBJ2-7 | TRBV27 | - | - | CASSQMPSYEQYF | TGTGCCAGCAGCCAAATGCCCTCCTACGAGCAGTACTTC
TRBJ1-2 | TRBV6-5 | TRBD1 | - | CASSQGQDYGYTF | TGTGCCAGCAGCCAGGGACAGGATTATGGCTACACCTTC
TRBJ1-5 | TRBV5-6 | - | once | CASSLGQGGQPQHF | TGTGCCAGCAGCTTGGGGCAGGGAGGTCAGCCCCAGCATTTT
TRBJ1-1 | TRBV27 | - | - | CASSLGFMNTEAFF | TGTGCCAGCAGTTTAGGATTCATGAACACTGAAGCTTTCTTT
TRBJ2-7 | TRBV5-6 | - | - | CASSSTGSRGSYEQYF | TGTGCCAGCAGCTCGACAGGATCCCGAGGCTCCTACGAGCAGTACTTC
TRBJ2-2 | TRBV11-2 | TRBD1 | - | CASSLGDRFTGELFF | TGTGCCAGCAGCTTAGGGGACAGATTTACCGGGGAGCTGTTTTTT
TRBJ1-1 | TRBV28 | - | - | CASSFGLGPTEAFF | TGTGCCAGCAGTTTTGGGTTAGGGCCCACTGAAGCTTTCTTT
TRBJ1-2 | TRBV4-1 | - | - | CASSQEGRGLYGYTF | TGCGCCAGCAGCCAAGAGGGCCGAGGCCTCTATGGCTACACCTTC
TRBJ2-1 | TRBV24-1 | TRBD1 | - | CATSATGQDNEQFF | TGTGCCACCAGTGCAACGGGACAGGACAATGAGCAGTTCTTC
TRBJ1-5 | TRBV6-2/TRBV6-3 | - | - | CASSYSKVAGNQPQHF | TGTGCCAGCAGTTACTCGAAAGTGGCGGGCAATCAGCCCCAGCATTTT
TRBJ1-1 | TRBV14 | TRBD1 | - | CASRSGQVNTEAFF | TGTGCCAGCAGAAGCGGACAGGTGAACACTGAAGCTTTCTTT
TRBJ2-7 | TRBV2 | - | - | CASSIRRGDPGEQYF | TGTGCCAGCAGTATAAGACGAGGAGACCCAGGCGAGCAGTACTTC
TRBJ2-7 | TRBV4-1 | TRBD1 | - | CASSQVLNRGPKGYEQYF | TGCGCCAGCAGCCAAGTTCTTAACAGGGGGCCAAAAGGCTACGAGCAGTACTTC
TRBJ1-6 | TRBV7-2 | - | - | CASSRVASPLHF | TGTGCCAGCAGCCGGGTGGCCTCACCCCTCCACTTT
TRBJ1-2 | TRBV3-1/TRBV3-2 | TRBD1 | - | CASSQRDSIYGYTF | TGTGCCAGCAGCCAAAGGGACAGCATCTATGGCTACACCTTC
TRBJ1-2 | TRBV7-9 | TRBD1 | - | CASSLASQGAKGYTF | TGTGCCAGCAGCTTAGCGTCGCAGGGGGCGAAAGGCTACACCTTC
TRBJ2-1 | TRBV19 | - | once | CASSSDRNNEQFF | TGTGCCAGTAGTAGTGATCGTAACAATGAGCAGTTCTTC
TRBJ1-5 | TRBV18 | - | - | CASSSSLNQPQHF | TGTGCCAGCTCATCATCTCTGAATCAGCCCCAGCATTTT
TRBJ2-1 | TRBV7-2 | TRBD2 | - | CASSFLPSGGAVDEQFF | TGTGCCAGCAGCTTTCTCCCTAGCGGGGGGGCCGTCGATGAGCAGTTCTTC
TRBJ1-5 | TRBV18 | - | - | CASSPSSNQPQHF | TGTGCCAGCTCACCATCTAGCAATCAGCCCCAGCATTTT
TRBJ2-6 | TRBV6-2/TRBV6-3 | TRBD2 | - | CASSRPGGAAGANVLTF | TGTGCCAGCAGCCGTCCCGGGGGGGCTGCTGGGGCCAACGTCCTGACTTTC
TRBJ1-1 | TRBV5-1 | - | - | CASSLERPSEAFF | TGCGCCAGCAGCTTGGAACGACCGAGTGAAGCTTTCTTT
TRBJ2-2 | TRBV7-8 | TRBD1 | few | CASSQPWTGVPGELFF | TGTGCCAGCAGCCAACCCTGGACAGGGGTACCCGGGGAGCTGTTTTTT
TRBJ1-2 | TRBV4-2 | TRBD1 | - | CASSPRAARDRGLGGYTF | TGTGCCAGCAGCCCCCGGGCAGCCCGGGACAGGGGCCTAGGGGGCTACACCTTC
TRBJ2-7 | TRBV9 | TRBD1 | - | CASSVDRGHTYEQYF | TGTGCCAGCAGCGTAGACAGGGGTCATACCTACGAGCAGTACTTC
TRBJ2-2 | TRBV2 | TRBD2 | - | CASNRPGLENTGELFF | TGTGCCAGCAACCGCCCGGGACTAGAAAACACCGGGGAGCTGTTTTTT
TRBJ2-2 | TRBV7-9 | - | - | CASSRRGPTNTGELFF | TGTGCCAGCAGTCGAAGGGGACCTACGAACACCGGGGAGCTGTTTTTT
TRBJ1-5 | TRBV28 | - | - | CASSFGGPSNQPQHF | TGTGCCAGCAGTTTTGGGGGGCCAAGCAATCAGCCCCAGCATTTT
TRBJ1-5 | TRBV5-5 | - | - | CASSLDINSNQPQHF | TGTGCCAGCAGTCTCGACATCAATAGCAATCAGCCCCAGCATTTT
TRBJ1-2 | TRBV27 | TRBD1 | - | CASSPTGRTNYGYTF | TGTGCCAGCAGTCCGACAGGGAGAACCAACTATGGCTACACCTTC
TRBJ2-7 | TRBV28 | - | - | CASSLPSGLSSYEQYF | TGTGCCAGCAGTCTGCCTTCGGGACTCAGCTCCTACGAGCAGTACTTC
TRBJ1-1 | TRBV24-1 | - | - | CATARGNTEAFF | TGTGCCACGGCCCGCGGGAACACTGAAGCTTTCTTT
TRBJ2-1 | TRBV29-1 | - | - | CSVLLSNEQFF | TGCAGCGTGCTACTGAGCAATGAGCAGTTCTTC
TRBJ1-3 | TRBV30 | - | - | CAWSTGSPGNTIYF | TGTGCCTGGAGCACAGGGAGCCCTGGAAACACCATATATTTT
TRBJ1-6 | TRBV11-1 | - | - | CASSTFGDWNSPLHF | TGTGCCAGCAGTACTTTTGGGGATTGGAATTCACCCCTCCACTTT
TRBJ2-1 | TRBV5-1 | TRBD2 | - | CASSSLAGADNEQFF | TGCGCCAGCAGTTCACTAGCGGGGGCCGACAATGAGCAGTTCTTC
TRBJ2-1 | TRBV28 | - | - | CASSLRLGSYNEQFF | TGTGCCAGCAGTTTAAGGCTTGGATCCTACAATGAGCAGTTCTTC
TRBJ1-2 | TRBV7-9 | - | - | CASSLGLGYGYTF | TGTGCCAGCAGCTTAGGGCTGGGCTATGGCTACACCTTC
TRBJ1-1 | TRBV11-2 | - | - | CASSSYGWAFF | TGTGCCAGCAGCTCTTACGGTTGGGCTTTCTTT
TRBJ2-7 | TRBV27 | TRBD1 | - | CASRATGYYEQYF | TGTGCCAGCAGGGCGACAGGGTACTACGAGCAGTACTTC
TRBJ2-7 | TRBV5-6 | TRBD1 | - | CASSASGTGSYEQYF | TGTGCCAGCAGCGCGTCCGGGACAGGGTCCTACGAGCAGTACTTC
TRBJ1-6 | TRBV28 | TRBD1 | - | CASSLLTQGAINSPLHF | TGTGCCAGCAGTTTATTGACCCAGGGGGCGATTAATTCACCCCTCCACTTT
TRBJ1-5 | TRBV28 | - | - | CASSPTGTLNQPQHF | TGTGCCAGCAGTCCCACCGGGACACTTAATCAGCCCCAGCATTTT
TRBJ2-7 | TRBV29-1 | TRBD1 | - | CSVGTGMTSEQYF | TGCAGCGTCGGGACAGGGATGACAAGCGAGCAGTACTTC
TRBJ2-7 | TRBV7-9 | - | - | CASSLVTRGSYEQYF | TGTGCCAGCAGCTTAGTGACTAGGGGCTCCTACGAGCAGTACTTC
TRBJ1-4 | TRBV18 | - | - | CASSPNLITNEKLFF | TGTGCCAGCTCCCCGAATCTGATAACTAATGAAAAACTGTTTTTT
TRBJ1-1 | TRBV5-1 | - | - | CASSLVGESTEAFF | TGCGCCAGCAGCTTGGTAGGGGAGAGCACTGAAGCTTTCTTT